The 23 T cell receptor beta chains reported below all come from one sample, sequenced in a study of CD4 T cells in relation to SARS-CoV-2 and coronaviruses. The unexposed donors gave CD4+ T cells in about 2011-2018, prior to COVID-19. Isolation of CD4+ T cells took place after approximately 11 days in culture. No antigen has been identified for these receptors. The assay was immunoSEQ multiplex PCR, and TCRdb's table has in-frame clones only and misses some. Of 18,000 or so clones listed, roughly 77% were seen once; the top ten hold 25% to 30%. The sequencing input was CD4+ T cells from PBMCs, cultured in vitro. The source is a human donor in good health.

V usage is TRBV5-1 and J usage is TRBJ2-5, with D maybe TRBD2 (5 bases). The CDR3 contains 10 residues. Germline V gene data show CDR1 as SGHRS and CDR2 as YFSETQ. Trimming pared 7 bases from V and 4 bases from J, leaving 5 bases between. The CDR3 spells CASGGETQYF. The CDR3 DNA sequence: TGCGCCAGCGGAGGAGAGACCCAGTACTTC.

The chain couples TRBV18 to TRBJ1-2; 9 bases are shared with TRBD1. In germline, CDR1 is KGHSH, CDR2 LQKENI. This CDR3 region has 15 residues. Trimming cost V 0 bases and J 7 bases; bases outside gene matches: 6. The CDR3 spells CASSPPGTGFCGYTF. The CDR3 region has the DNA TGTGCCAGCTCACCACCCGGGACAGGGTTTTGTGGCTACACCTTC.

V gene TRBV29-1 combines with J gene TRBJ1-2, with 8 bases that match TRBD1. The CDR3 sequence is 14 residues long. The germline V gene has CDR1 SQVTM and CDR2 ANQGSEA. With V trimmed by 1 base and J by 2 bases, 3 bases remained unmatched. CDR3 in DNA: TGCAGCGTTGAAGGGACAGGGCGAAACTATGGCTACACCTTC. Its protein is CSVEGTGRNYGYTF.

The V call is TRBV7-3, the J call TRBJ2-3, with TRBD2 matching 10 bases. With 4 bases clipped from V and 2 bases from J, the junction kept 6 bases outside the gene matches. The V gene's germline CDR1 is SGHTA and CDR2 FQGTGA. CDR3 length: 16 amino acids. Written as DNA, the CDR3 is TGTGCCAGCAGCTACACTAGCGGGACCAACACAGATACGCAGTATTTT. This translates into CASSYTSGTNTDTQYF.

The chain is built from TRBV10-2 and TRBJ2-7; D is ambiguous. The CDR3 extends over 14 amino acids. Trimming removed 8 bases at V and 5 bases at J, with 19 bases between. In germline, CDR1 is WSHSY, CDR2 SAAADI. The CDR3, as DNA: TGCGCCAGCGATTCCGGGCCGTCGCCGGACGAGCAGTACTTC. As protein: CASDSGPSPDEQYF.

This chain uses TRBV2 with TRBJ1-2; no definite D call. Germline CDR1 and CDR2: SNHLY and FYNNEI. CDR3 length equals 12 residues. Trimming took off 6 bases at V and 0 bases at J, with 5 bases between the two ends. CDR3 DNA: TGTGCCAGCAGGGGTGCTAACTATGGCTACACCTTC. Protein sequence: CASRGANYGYTF.

This sequence joins TRBV19 and TRBJ1-1; D ambiguous. CDR1 is LNHDA and CDR2 is SQIVND in the germline V gene (reference sequence). V lost 3 bases to trimming and J lost 1 base, with 9 bases between them. The CDR3 has 14 residues. The CDR3 spells CASSIRQTNTEAFF. Written as DNA, the CDR3 is TGTGCCAGTAGTATTAGGCAGACGAACACTGAAGCTTTCTTT.

The chain couples TRBV5-1 to TRBJ1-5; unclear D gene. The V end was cut by 4 bases, the J end by 2 bases, with 13 bases between. Germline V CDR1 and CDR2: SGHRS, YFSETQ. This CDR3 is built from 15 residues. DNA of the CDR3: TGCGCCAGCAGCCCAGCAGACCCCCGCAATCAGCCCCAGCATTTT. It specifies CASSPADPRNQPQHF.

The chain employs TRBV10-2 and TRBJ1-5; 7 positions agree with TRBD1. Germline lookup yields CDR1 WSHSY and CDR2 SAAADI. CDR3 size: 15 residues. V lost 10 bases to trimming and J lost 4 bases; unmatched junction nucleotides: 13. DNA for the CDR3: TGCGCCACCCCACCCAAGACAGGGCCAAATCAGCCCCAGCATTTT. It is translated as CATPPKTGPNQPQHF.

This chain links TRBV7-9 with TRBJ2-1; D remains ambiguous. The CDR3 extends over 11 amino acids. Germline lookup yields CDR1 SEHNR and CDR2 FQNEAQ (reference sequence). V lost 3 bases and J lost 14, with 11 bases in between. The CDR3 coding sequence is TGTGCCAGCAGCTTTAGTTGGTTAGAGTTCTTC. This codes for CASSFSWLEFF. Full variable domain (outside the CDR3, taken from reference TRBV7-9 and TRBJ2-1): DTGVSQNPRHKITKRGQNVTFRCDPISEHNRLYWYRQTLGQGPEFLTYFQNEAQLEKSRLLSDRFSAERPKGSFSTLEIQRTEQGDSAMYLCASSFSWLEFFGPGTRLTVL.

CDR3 sequence: CASSPLTSGRATDTQYF. The CDR3 bases are TGTGCCAGCTCACCCCTAACTAGCGGGAGGGCAACAGATACGCAGTATTTT. V usage is TRBV18 and J usage is TRBJ2-3; 13 bases align to TRBD2. The germline V gene has CDR1 KGHSH and CDR2 LQKENI. Unmatched junction bases numbered 6, after V lost 3 bases and J lost 3 bases. This CDR3 has 17 amino acids.

Only one count was recorded for this clone. The genes are TRBV18 and TRBJ2-3; TRBD2 matches 7 bases. This CDR3 has 12 residues. CDR1 is KGHSH, CDR2 LQKENI, per germline. V lost 3 bases, J lost 8 bases, and 2 bases stayed unmatched. This CDR3 is CASSPGLGTQYF. The CDR3, as DNA: TGTGCCAGCTCACCCGGACTAGGTACGCAGTATTTT.

J is TRBJ1-1 and V is TRBV3-1 (or the pseudogene TRBV3-2); D gene unclear. The CDR3 totals 13 residues. Germline lookup yields CDR1 LGHDT and CDR2 YNNKEL (reference sequence). With 4 bases removed from V and 1 base from J, the gap between germline ends came to 7 bases. The CDR3 DNA follows: TGTGCCAGCAGCCCCAGTCAGAACACTGAAGCTTTCTTT. It yields the protein CASSPSQNTEAFF.

The V and J genes are TRBV5-1 and TRBJ2-1; no clear D gene. Looked up from germline, CDR1 is SGHRS and CDR2 is YFSETQ. V lost 0 bases and J 7 bases, leaving 5 bases between the germline ends. The CDR3 is 12 residues long. The CDR3, as DNA: TGCGCCAGCAGCTTGGCCTTTAATGAGCAGTTCTTC. This encodes CASSLAFNEQFF.

The CDR3 DNA is TGCGCCAGCAGGTTCGCCTCTCCGACGAATGAGCAGTTCTTC. It translates to CASRFASPTNEQFF. The chain recombines TRBV5-1 with TRBJ2-1; D call uncertain. Per the germline V gene, CDR1 is SGHRS and CDR2 is YFSETQ. The germline V and J ends were trimmed by 5 bases and 7 bases, with 16 bases remaining between them. This CDR3 region has 14 residues.

The chain couples TRBV20-1 to TRBJ2-3; no reliable D call. This CDR3 contains 10 residues. The ends were cut back, 5 bases at V and 8 bases at J, with 8 bases in the middle. Germline assignment: CDR1 DFQATT and CDR2 SNEGSKA (reference sequence). CDR3 coding DNA: TGCAGTGCTGAGGTCGGTACGCAGTATTTT. Its protein is CSAEVGTQYF.

J is TRBJ2-1 and V is TRBV3-1 (or the pseudogene TRBV3-2); D possibly corresponds to TRBD1 (6 bases). The CDR3 spans 15 residues. Deletions cut 1 base from V and 2 bases from J, with 9 bases between. The germline V gene encodes CDR1 LGHDT and CDR2 YNNKEL (reference sequence). In nucleotides, the CDR3 is TGTGCCAGCAGCCAAGCCGGGACAACCTACAATGAGCAGTTCTTC. This encodes CASSQAGTTYNEQFF.

The genes are TRBV11-2 and TRBJ2-5; D is uncertain. This CDR3 is 16 amino acids long. V gave up 3 bases and J gave up 1 base, with 15 bases separating them. Germline lookup yields CDR1 SGHAT and CDR2 FQNNGV. As DNA, the CDR3 is TGTGCCAGCAGCTTTAACCCTTTACCAACCCAAGAGACCCAGTACTTC. Protein product: CASSFNPLPTQETQYF.

V usage is TRBV23-1 and J usage is TRBJ2-2, with 10 bases aligning to TRBD1. TRBV23-1 is an ORF; its function is uncertain. CDR3 length equals 16 residues. The trim removed 3 bases at V and 3 bases at J, leaving 4 bases unmatched. The CDR3 DNA follows: TGCGCCAGCAGTCAGGCCGGGACAGGGGACACCGGGGAGCTGTTTTTT. This codes for CASSQAGTGDTGELFF.

This clone was seen a few times. The chain combines TRBV24-1 with TRBJ1-5; possibly TRBD1 for D (5 bases). CDR1 is KGHDR and CDR2 is SFDVKD in the germline V gene. The germline V and J ends were trimmed by 4 bases and 3 bases, with 12 bases remaining between them. CDR3 size: 15 residues. In DNA, the CDR3 is TGTGCCACCAGTGAGCCGGGACCGATCAATCAGCCCCAGCATTTT. Protein product: CATSEPGPINQPQHF.

J is TRBJ2-1 and V is TRBV5-1; 8 bases match TRBD1. CDR1 SGHRS and CDR2 YFSETQ come from the germline V gene. CDR3 length: 15 residues. V shed 4 bases and J 0 bases; nucleotides not matched to a gene: 3. The DNA of the CDR3 is TGCGCCAGCAGCCTGGGACAGGTCTCCTACAATGAGCAGTTCTTC. Translation gives CASSLGQVSYNEQFF. The variable domain in full, with the rest retrieved from reference TRBV5-1 and TRBJ2-1, is KAGVTQTPRYLIKTRGQQVTLSCSPISGHRSVSWYQQTPGQGLQFLFEYFSETQRNKGNFPGRFSGRQFSNSRSEMNVSTLELGDSALYLCASSLGQVSYNEQFFGPGTRLTVL.

This chain connects TRBV9 to TRBJ1-5; TRBD1 is a possible D gene (5 bases). Trimming pared 1 base from V and 2 bases from J, leaving 22 bases between. Germline CDR1 reads SGDLS; CDR2 reads YYNGEE. CDR3 length: 19 residues. In DNA, the CDR3 is TGTGCCAGCAGCGTAAGGGGCGGGACGGGAGATAGGGGCAATCAGCCCCAGCATTTT. Residues: CASSVRGGTGDRGNQPQHF.

The chain is built from TRBV18 and TRBJ1-2; a possible D gene is TRBD1 (5 bases). Trimming pared 2 bases from V and 2 bases from J, leaving 9 bases between. Germline-derived CDR1 and CDR2 are KGHSH and LQKENI. The CDR3 length is 14 residues. CDR3 in DNA: TGTGCCAGCTCACCAAGGGGAGGCAACTATGGCTACACCTTC. Its translation is CASSPRGGNYGYTF.